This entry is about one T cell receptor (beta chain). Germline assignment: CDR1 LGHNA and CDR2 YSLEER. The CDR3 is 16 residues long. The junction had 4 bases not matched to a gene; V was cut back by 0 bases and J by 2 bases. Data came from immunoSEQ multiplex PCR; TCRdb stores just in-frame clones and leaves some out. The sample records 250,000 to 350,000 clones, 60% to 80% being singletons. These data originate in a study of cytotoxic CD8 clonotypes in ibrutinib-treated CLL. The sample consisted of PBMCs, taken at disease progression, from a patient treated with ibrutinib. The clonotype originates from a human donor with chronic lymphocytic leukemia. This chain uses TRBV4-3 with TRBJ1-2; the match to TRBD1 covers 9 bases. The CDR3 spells CASSQDRGQGNYGYTF. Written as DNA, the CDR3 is TGCGCCAGCAGCCAAGATCGGGGACAGGGAAACTATGGCTACACCTTC.